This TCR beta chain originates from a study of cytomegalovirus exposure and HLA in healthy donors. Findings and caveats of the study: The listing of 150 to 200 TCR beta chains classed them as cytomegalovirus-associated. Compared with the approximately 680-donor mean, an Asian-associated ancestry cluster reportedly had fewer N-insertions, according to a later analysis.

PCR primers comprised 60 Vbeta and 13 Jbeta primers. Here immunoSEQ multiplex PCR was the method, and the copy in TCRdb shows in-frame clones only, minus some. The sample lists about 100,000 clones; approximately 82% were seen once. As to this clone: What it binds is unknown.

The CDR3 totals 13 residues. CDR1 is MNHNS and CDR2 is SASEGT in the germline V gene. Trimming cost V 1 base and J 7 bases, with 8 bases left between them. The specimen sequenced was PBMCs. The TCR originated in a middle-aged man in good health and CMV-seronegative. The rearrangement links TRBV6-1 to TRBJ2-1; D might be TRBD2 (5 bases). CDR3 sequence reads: CASSEERRNEQFF. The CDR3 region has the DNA TGTGCCAGCAGTGAAGAGCGGCGGAATGAGCAGTTCTTC.